This section outlines one T cell receptor beta chain sequence together with its context. Antigen: not known. This sample was included in a study of post-analysis software for immune sequencing data. Germline CDR1 is DFQATT and CDR2 is SNEGSKA (reference sequence). The CDR3 covers 15 residues. Trimming removed 0 bases from V and 5 bases from J, with 16 bases in between. Unique molecular identifiers were built into the TCR beta cDNA libraries. Each CDR3 protein is one row after TCRdb ran MiXCR on the PCR reads. The sample includes some 800,000 distinct CDR3 sequences, around 45% seen only once; the top ten take just under 5%. General study points: Five TRBV segments were significantly more frequent in patients than in controls. TRBV5-6, TRBV5-1 and TRBV20-1 were among these segments.

The rearrangement uses TRBV20-1 and TRBJ1-2; tentative D call: TRBD1 (6 bases). The sequencing input was blood. This clonotype was sampled from a girl aged 5-17 years with multiple sclerosis. In nucleotides, the CDR3 is TGCAGTGCTAGAGATCGATCACAGGGCGGGTATGGCTACACCTTC. Encoded protein: CSARDRSQGGYGYTF.